This TCR beta chain was obtained from a study of persistence of HIV-infected CD4 T cells. The immunoSEQ assay was version 4, run in survey mode. TCRdb keeps only in-frame clones here, not all; method: immunoSEQ multiplex PCR. Of about 40,000 clones in the sample, over 65% were seen once. Points on this clone: Its antigen is not identified.

V lost 0 bases, J lost 6 bases, and 9 bases lay in between. The CDR3 extends over 14 amino acids. CDR1 is KGHSH, CDR2 LQKENI, per germline. Overlapping HIV-1 Gag 15-mer peptides at 1 ug per peptide per mL were used. Sorted nonresponding memory CD4+ T cells were CD40L-negative, CD69-negative, CD45RO-high. The chain links TRBV18 to TRBJ2-1; no clear D. The clonotype was recovered from an adult with HIV. The donor label of this sample is uncertain. The sequencing used cultured CD4+ T cells from PBMCs, collected from a patient who received antiretroviral therapy. The DNA of the CDR3 is TGTGCCAGCTCACCACCGGTAGGGTTCAATGAGCAGTTCTTC. This translates into CASSPPVGFNEQFF. The variable domain in full, with the rest retrieved from reference TRBV18 and TRBJ2-1, is NAGVMQNPRHLVRRRGQEARLRCSPMKGHSHVYWYRQLPEEGLKFMVYLQKENIIDESGMPKERFSAEFPKEGPSILRIQQVVRGDSAAYFCASSPPVGFNEQFFGPGTRLTVL.